A selection of T cell receptor beta chains follows, all from one sample in a study of blood T cell repertoires in COVID-19. Here immunoSEQ multiplex PCR was the method, and the copy in TCRdb shows in-frame clones only, minus some. The sample has more than 95,000 clones, roughly 80% seen once. The sequenced sample consisted of peripheral blood. These receptors were collected from a man in his 70s with acute or convalescent COVID-19. CDR3s include the opening cysteine and the closing phenylalanine or tryptophan. The D gene is left open where the match is weak. The size field is filled for only some rows; it gives once, few, many or a size class.

J | length | V | D | size | CDR3 | DNA
TRBJ1-3 | 15 | TRBV7-6 | . | . | CASSLQGLSGNTIYF | TGTGCCAGCAGCTTACAGGGGCTGTCTGGAAACACCATATATTTT
TRBJ2-3 | 18 | TRBV19 | TRBD2 | few | CASSPNPRTSGGADTQYF | TGTGCCAGTAGTCCGAACCCCCGGACTAGCGGGGGGGCAGATACGCAGTATTTT
TRBJ1-6 | 13 | TRBV4-1 | . | . | CASSQDWQRPLHF | TGCGCCAGCAGCCAAGATTGGCAGCGGCCCCTCCACTTT
TRBJ2-5 | 12 | TRBV30 | . | . | CAWSVLRETQYF | TGTGCCTGGAGTGTCCTCCGGGAGACCCAGTACTTC
TRBJ2-7 | 16 | TRBV5-1 | . | . | CASSLRDSKGIYEQYF | TGCGCCAGCAGCCTCCGGGACTCAAAGGGGATTTACGAGCAGTACTTC
TRBJ2-1 | 15 | TRBV11-3 | TRBD2 | few | CASSLESGRVNEQFF | TGTGCCAGCAGTTTGGAAAGCGGGAGGGTCAATGAGCAGTTCTTC
TRBJ1-1 | 15 | TRBV7-2 | TRBD1 | . | CASSWDRDPHTEAFF | TGTGCCAGCAGCTGGGACAGGGATCCGCACACTGAAGCTTTCTTT
TRBJ2-5 | 15 | TRBV7-8 | . | . | CASSPRLQGKETQYF | TGTGCCAGCAGCCCACGCTTACAGGGAAAAGAGACCCAGTACTTC
TRBJ2-2 | 16 | TRBV3-1/TRBV3-2 | TRBD2 | . | CASRPRVAGAGGELFF | TGTGCCAGCAGACCCCGGGTAGCGGGGGCCGGCGGGGAGCTGTTTTTT
TRBJ2-7 | 15 | TRBV29-1 | . | . | CSAAEGGLSSYEQYF | TGCAGCGCCGCTGAGGGGGGGCTAAGCTCCTACGAGCAGTACTTC
TRBJ1-2 | 14 | TRBV5-6 | . | . | CASSHETGNYGYTF | TGTGCCAGCAGCCACGAAACAGGGAACTATGGCTACACCTTC
TRBJ1-5 | 13 | TRBV28 | . | . | CASSLGGTQPQHF | TGTGCCAGCAGTTTGGGAGGGACCCAGCCCCAGCATTTT
TRBJ2-5 | 14 | TRBV24-1 | . | . | CATSDPGQVETQYF | TGTGCCACCAGTGATCCGGGACAAGTAGAGACCCAGTACTTC
TRBJ2-7 | 14 | TRBV3-1/TRBV3-2 | . | . | CASSPTGLPYEQYF | TGTGCCAGCAGCCCCACGGGACTCCCCTACGAGCAGTACTTC
TRBJ2-5 | 14 | TRBV11-2 | TRBD2 | . | CASSPAGARETQYF | TGTGCCAGCAGCCCCGCGGGAGCAAGGGAGACCCAGTACTTC
TRBJ2-1 | 16 | TRBV9 | TRBD2 | . | CASSPSGGGIFNEQFF | TGTGCCAGCAGCCCTAGTGGCGGGGGGATCTTCAATGAGCAGTTCTTC
TRBJ1-1 | 16 | TRBV15 | . | . | CATSRGRQTLNTEAFF | TGTGCCACCAGCAGAGGAAGGCAAACACTAAACACTGAAGCTTTCTTT
TRBJ2-2 | 17 | TRBV6-1 | . | . | CASSGEQGIRGTGELFF | TGTGCCAGCAGTGGGGAACAGGGAATCCGTGGCACCGGGGAGCTGTTTTTT
TRBJ1-5 | 17 | TRBV5-8 | TRBD1 | once | CASSPGTGGFGNQPQHF | TGTGCCAGCAGCCCCGGGACAGGGGGCTTTGGCAATCAGCCCCAGCATTTT
TRBJ2-1 | 15 | TRBV19 | TRBD2 | . | CASSPGTSNYNEQFF | TGTGCCAGTAGTCCCGGGACTAGCAACTACAATGAGCAGTTCTTC
TRBJ1-5 | 15 | TRBV5-1 | . | . | CASSYDINSNQPQHF | TGCGCCAGCAGCTATGACATAAATAGCAATCAGCCCCAGCATTTT
TRBJ2-7 | 12 | TRBV5-1 | . | . | CASSFPSGEQYF | TGCGCCAGCAGCTTTCCCTCGGGGGAGCAGTACTTC
TRBJ2-6 | 15 | TRBV6-5 | . | . | CASSYQDSGANVLTF | TGTGCCAGCAGTTACCAGGACTCTGGGGCCAACGTCCTGACTTTC
TRBJ2-7 | 11 | TRBV20-1 | . | . | CSASGGYEQYF | TGCAGTGCTTCAGGGGGGTACGAGCAGTACTTC
TRBJ2-4 | 15 | TRBV4-3 | . | . | CASSQGSDSSNIQYF | TGCGCCAGCAGCCAAGGATCGGACAGCTCAAACATTCAGTACTTC
TRBJ2-7 | 12 | TRBV5-1 | TRBD1 | once | CASSLDRGEQYF | TGCGCCAGCAGTCTCGACAGGGGCGAGCAGTACTTC
TRBJ1-2 | 14 | TRBV29-1 | TRBD1 | . | CSVDWDRDPYGYTF | TGCAGCGTTGATTGGGACAGGGATCCTTATGGCTACACCTTC
TRBJ2-7 | 12 | TRBV11-3 | . | . | CASSPNGIEQYF | TGTGCCAGCAGCCCGAACGGGATCGAGCAGTACTTC
TRBJ2-7 | 13 | TRBV27 | . | . | CATKRDFTYEQYF | TGTGCCACCAAGCGAGACTTTACCTACGAGCAGTACTTC
TRBJ2-2 | 16 | TRBV9 | . | . | CASSVVPGMNTGELFF | TGTGCCAGCAGCGTAGTGCCGGGAATGAACACCGGGGAGCTGTTTTTT
TRBJ2-2 | 16 | TRBV3-1/TRBV3-2 | TRBD2 | . | CASSRGLAGVTGELFF | TGTGCCAGCAGCCGGGGACTAGCGGGAGTCACCGGGGAGCTGTTTTTT
TRBJ1-4 | 15 | TRBV7-6 | TRBD1 | . | CASSSDRGLKEKLFF | TGTGCCAGCAGCTCGGACAGGGGGCTTAAGGAAAAACTGTTTTTT
TRBJ2-7 | 15 | TRBV11-2 | TRBD1 | . | CASSLSGTGEGEQYF | TGTGCCAGCAGCTTATCAGGGACAGGGGAGGGCGAGCAGTACTTC
TRBJ1-2 | 13 | TRBV30 | . | . | CAWRLRQNYGYTF | TGTGCCTGGAGACTCCGACAGAACTATGGCTACACCTTC
TRBJ1-2 | 13 | TRBV2 | . | few | CASSEARSYGYTF | TGTGCCAGCAGTGAAGCACGGAGCTATGGCTACACCTTC
TRBJ2-7 | 13 | TRBV2 | TRBD1 | . | CASRGDRSYEQYF | TGTGCCAGCAGAGGGGACAGGTCCTACGAGCAGTACTTC
TRBJ1-2 | 12 | TRBV30 | TRBD1 | . | CATDRGGLGYTF | TGTGCCACGGACAGGGGCGGACTTGGCTACACCTTC
TRBJ1-2 | 13 | TRBV7-2 | . | . | CASSRTDGYGYTF | TGTGCCAGCAGCCGGACAGACGGATATGGCTACACCTTC
TRBJ1-1 | 15 | TRBV6-5 | TRBD1 | . | CASSYLTTGEFEAFF | TGTGCCAGCAGTTATTTAACGACAGGGGAGTTTGAAGCTTTCTTT
TRBJ1-1 | 15 | TRBV6-5 | TRBD1 | . | CASSLTTGSYTEAFF | TGTGCCAGCAGTCTCACGACAGGGTCTTACACTGAAGCTTTCTTT
TRBJ2-3 | 17 | TRBV4-2 | TRBD2 | . | CASSQDSSGGLRDTQYF | TGTGCCAGCAGCCAAGATTCCAGCGGGGGGCTCAGAGATACGCAGTATTTT
TRBJ2-7 | 19 | TRBV21-1 | . | . | CASSKEGGLVQGKIYEQYF | TGTGCCAGCAGCAAAGAAGGTGGATTAGTACAGGGAAAAATTTACGAGCAGTACTTC
TRBJ2-1 | 16 | TRBV5-8 | . | . | CASSLFAGKTYNEQFF | TGTGCCAGCAGCTTGTTTGCGGGGAAAACCTACAATGAGCAGTTCTTC
TRBJ1-1 | 13 | TRBV4-3 | . | . | CASSRDLGTEAFF | TGCGCCAGCAGCAGGGACTTGGGCACTGAAGCTTTCTTT
TRBJ2-2 | 16 | TRBV5-1 | TRBD1 | . | CASKGQGAPDTGELFF | TGCGCCAGCAAGGGACAGGGGGCGCCTGACACCGGGGAGCTGTTTTTT
TRBJ2-7 | 19 | TRBV3-1/TRBV3-2 | . | . | CASSQDYGGRTTSSYEQYF | TGTGCCAGCAGCCAAGATTACGGCGGGCGGACGACAAGCTCCTACGAGCAGTACTTC